The T cell receptor beta chain under discussion was sequenced for a study of blood T cell repertoires in COVID-19. About the study: Collection of acute and convalescent COVID-19 samples took place in the United States, Italy and Spain. T cells, B-cell-depleted T cells, or PBMCs supplied cDNA or gDNA.

The germline gives CDR1 DFQATT, CDR2 SNEGSKA (reference sequence). The CDR3 totals 12 residues. V lost 3 bases, J lost 5 bases, and 10 bases lay in between. The authors' processing: Amplification from reference gene primers served as the basis for estimated nucleated cell counts. Assay: immunoSEQ multiplex PCR; the TCRdb copy retains only in-frame clones and omits some. That table furnishes V, J and clone size, whereas the DNA furnished D and trimming. The sample contains some 150,000 clones, around four fifths of which appear only once. Sequenced: peripheral blood. The receptor was isolated from a woman aged 35 to 49 with active or convalescent COVID-19. The chain combines TRBV20-1 with TRBJ1-1; D gene ambiguous. The CDR3 DNA reads TGCAGTGCTAGTTCTCGGAGGACTGAAGCTTTCTTT. Encoded protein: CSASSRRTEAFF.